The 23 T cell receptor beta chains below were found in one sample sequenced in a study of response to subunit inactivated influenza vaccine. TCRdb redid the calling of the RT-PCR reads with MiXCR, one entry per CDR3 protein. The sample carries 250,000 to 350,000 distinct CDR3 sequences, about 20% recorded once. Here the sequenced sample was PBMCs from blood, taken less than 22 months after vaccination. The receptors stem from a man between 45 and 75 years old who received an inactivated influenza vaccine.

The chain recombines TRBV10-3 with TRBJ2-7; 9 nucleotides align to TRBD1. This CDR3 has 14 amino acids. The V and J ends lost 6 bases and 4 bases, in that order; junction bases with no gene match: 7. Germline V CDR1 and CDR2: ENHRY, SYGVKD. The CDR3 is CAISAVGTGYEQYF. CDR3 DNA: TGTGCCATCAGCGCGGTCGGGACAGGGTACGAGCAGTACTTC.

V is TRBV7-9 and J is TRBJ1-2; TRBD1 might be the D (5 bases). CDR1 and CDR2 (germline): SEHNR, FQNEAQ (reference sequence). V lost 1 base and J lost 5, with 5 bases in between. The CDR3 spans 12 residues. For the CDR3, the DNA is TGTGCCAGCAGCTTAGGACAGTATGGCTACACCTTC. This sequence encodes CASSLGQYGYTF. The full variable domain, in which reference TRBV7-9 and TRBJ1-2 provide the parts outside the CDR3, is DTGVSQNPRHKITKRGQNVTFRCDPISEHNRLYWYRQTLGQGPEFLTYFQNEAQLEKSRLLSDRFSAERPKGSFSTLEIQRTEQGDSAMYLCASSLGQYGYTFGSGTRLTVV.

The chain combines TRBV29-1 with TRBJ1-2; a weak D match, TRBD1 (5 bases). This CDR3 comprises 14 residues. The V and J ends lost 4 bases and 4 bases respectively, with 16 bases between them. CDR1 is SQVTM and CDR2 is ANQGSEA in the germline V gene. The CDR3 region is CSVAAGSLSYGYTF. The CDR3 DNA reads as TGCAGCGTTGCGGCAGGGAGCTTAAGCTATGGCTACACCTTC.

The chain employs TRBV9 and TRBJ2-1; 10 bases match TRBD2. Germline CDR1 is SGDLS and CDR2 is YYNGEE. V lost 3 bases to trimming and J lost 3 bases; unmatched junction nucleotides: 9. CDR3 length equals 17 residues. In DNA, the CDR3 is TGTGCCAGCAGCGACCCCCTAGCGGGGGCCAGCTACAATGAGCAGTTCTTC. As protein: CASSDPLAGASYNEQFF.

The rearrangement joins TRBV27 to TRBJ2-7; 9 nucleotides agree with TRBD2. The CDR3 loop spans 15 amino acids. The germline V gene encodes CDR1 MNHEY and CDR2 SMNVEV (reference sequence). Trimming cost V 6 bases and J 3 bases; bases outside gene matches: 9. As DNA, the CDR3 is TGTGCCAGCAGAAGTAGCGGGAGTCTGAGCTACGAGCAGTACTTC. It yields the protein CASRSSGSLSYEQYF.

This clonotype was found a few times. The CDR3 DNA sequence: TGTGCCAGCAGTTTGTCCGGGGTACAGACGCTCTATGGCTACACCTTC. This sequence encodes CASSLSGVQTLYGYTF. This chain joins TRBV12-3 or TRBV12-4 and TRBJ1-2; D is uncertain. The CDR3 has 16 residues. Trimming took off 3 bases at V and 4 bases at J, with 18 bases between the two ends.

This clonotype was observed many times. This sequence joins TRBV24-1 and TRBJ2-1, with 13 bases matching TRBD2. Germline V gene lookup returns CDR1 KGHDR and CDR2 SFDVKD. The CDR3 runs 20 residues. Trimming removed 4 bases from V and 8 bases from J; junction bases left unmatched: 19. The CDR3 bases are TGTGCCACCAGTGACTCGGGGACTAGCGGGGCGGCGAATAACAATGATGAGCAGTTCTTC. It yields the protein CATSDSGTSGAANNNDEQFF.

About this clonotype itself: A read error may account for a junction end that differs from germline. The V call is TRBV20-1, the J call TRBJ1-1, with D uncertain. The CDR3 runs to 14 residues. In germline, CDR1 is DFQATT, CDR2 SNEGSKA (reference sequence). The CDR3 DNA reads as TGCAGTACTAGTCGCGGAGGGCTGAACACTGAAGCTTTCTTT. Its protein product is CSTSRGGLNTEAFF.

This clonotype was detected only a few times. The V call is TRBV10-3, the J call TRBJ2-2, with D tentatively TRBD2 (7 bases). The V and J ends lost 4 bases and 4 bases respectively, with 13 bases between them. CDR1 is ENHRY, CDR2 SYGVKD, per germline. The CDR3 extends over 15 amino acids. CDR3 sequence reads: CAISGGGAATGELFF. In DNA, the CDR3 is TGTGCCATCAGTGGTGGGGGGGCTGCCACCGGGGAGCTGTTTTTT.

The rearrangement joins TRBV10-3 to TRBJ1-1; D is unclear. V was cut by 2 bases and J by 3 bases, with 10 bases left in between. The CDR3 has 14 amino acids. Per germline, CDR1 ENHRY and CDR2 SYGVKD. The CDR3 region is CAISEQARDTEAFF. The CDR3 bases are TGTGCCATCAGTGAGCAGGCGAGGGACACTGAAGCTTTCTTT.

The chain is built from TRBV7-2 and TRBJ2-5, with no clear D. The CDR3 is 14 residues long. The germline V gene has CDR1 SGHTA and CDR2 FQGNSA. V was pared by 5 bases and J by 5 bases, with 15 bases between. CDR3 in DNA: TGTGCCAGCAGCCCCATGGGGTCTTGGGAGACCCAGTACTTC. Its translation is CASSPMGSWETQYF. Full variable domain (missing parts from reference TRBV7-2 and TRBJ2-5): GAGVSQSPSNKVTEKGKDVELRCDPISGHTALYWYRQSLGQGLEFLIYFQGNSAPDKSGLPSDRFSAERTGGSVSTLTIQRTQQEDSAVYLCASSPMGSWETQYFGPGTRLLVL.

This chain links TRBV12-3 or TRBV12-4 with TRBJ2-6; D uncertain. The CDR3 is 19 residues long. Trimming took off 1 base at V and 0 bases at J, with 16 bases between the two ends. The CDR3, as DNA: TGTGCCAGCAGTTTAGGGATGGGAACCATCACCTCTGGGGCCAACGTCCTGACTTTC. Amino acids: CASSLGMGTITSGANVLTF.

V usage is TRBV18 and J usage is TRBJ1-4; 12 bases align to TRBD1. Germline V lookup: CDR1 KGHSH, CDR2 LQKENI. The CDR3 extends over 16 amino acids. With 2 bases clipped from V and 5 bases from J, the junction kept 3 bases outside the gene matches. CDR3 residues: CASSPGTGGRNEKLFF. The CDR3 nucleotides read TGTGCCAGCTCACCAGGGACAGGGGGCCGGAATGAAAAACTGTTTTTT.

This clonotype has more than one count but fewer than ten. V and J are TRBV20-1 and TRBJ1-1, with unresolved D. Germline CDR1 DFQATT, CDR2 SNEGSKA (reference sequence). The CDR3 contains 13 residues. V lost 5 bases to trimming and J lost 4 bases, with 14 bases between them. The CDR3: CSARPPYGTEAFF. CDR3 coding DNA: TGCAGTGCTCGCCCCCCGTATGGCACTGAAGCTTTCTTT.

This clonotype was recorded a few times. The chain recombines TRBV27 with TRBJ2-1; D possibly matches TRBD1 or TRBD2 (5 bases each). Deletions cut 3 bases from V and 7 bases from J, with 13 bases between. Germline CDR1 is MNHEY and CDR2 is SMNVEV (reference sequence). The CDR3 extends over 14 amino acids. CDR3 sequence: CASSLRGLWNEQFF. The CDR3 bases are TGTGCCAGCAGTTTGAGGGGTCTTTGGAATGAGCAGTTCTTC.

This clonotype appeared many times. The chain links TRBV2 to TRBJ1-1; maybe TRBD1 (5 bases). This CDR3 has 15 residues. With 9 bases removed from V and 0 bases from J, the gap between germline ends came to 17 bases. CDR1 SNHLY and CDR2 FYNNEI come from the germline V gene. Here the CDR3 reads CASWGSRNMNTEAFF. The CDR3 nucleotides read TGTGCCAGTTGGGGGTCCAGGAACATGAACACTGAAGCTTTCTTT.

The chain has TRBV12-3 or TRBV12-4 and TRBJ2-7, with a possible D match to TRBD1 (6 bases). The CDR3 extends over 16 amino acids. Trimming removed 1 base at V and 2 bases at J, with 15 bases between. CDR3 sequence: CASSLEIIRGTYEQYF. The CDR3 bases are TGTGCCAGCAGTTTAGAAATAATCAGGGGTACCTACGAGCAGTACTTC.

The genes are TRBV5-5 and TRBJ1-5; 7 nucleotides match TRBD1. V lost 0 bases and J lost 9; bases outside the gene matches: 6. The CDR3 covers 14 residues. Looked up from germline, CDR1 is SGHKS and CDR2 is YYEKEE (reference sequence). CDR3 loop: CASSLDRGVWPQHF. CDR3 bases: TGTGCCAGCAGCTTGGACAGGGGCGTGTGGCCCCAGCATTTT.

This clonotype has just a few counts. The chain combines TRBV5-1 with TRBJ2-4; no definite D call. Trimming took off 0 bases at V and 5 bases at J, with 6 bases between the two ends. This CDR3 has 13 residues. The V gene's germline CDR1 is SGHRS and CDR2 YFSETQ. In DNA form, the CDR3 reads TGCGCCAGCAGCTTGGCCCGAGAAAACATTCAGTACTTC. Residues: CASSLARENIQYF. Drawing the rest from reference TRBV5-1 and TRBJ2-4, the complete variable domain is KAGVTQTPRYLIKTRGQQVTLSCSPISGHRSVSWYQQTPGQGLQFLFEYFSETQRNKGNFPGRFSGRQFSNSRSEMNVSTLELGDSALYLCASSLARENIQYFGAGTRLSVL.

This clonotype occurred a few times. The chain is built from TRBV12-3 or TRBV12-4 and TRBJ1-1; D is unresolved. V gave up 2 bases and J gave up 3 bases, with 16 bases separating them. The CDR3 loop spans 16 amino acids. The CDR3 region has the DNA TGTGCCAGCAGTTTAAGTTTCGGGAGCGGCCACACTGAAGCTTTCTTT. The encoded protein is CASSLSFGSGHTEAFF.

The rearrangement uses TRBV21-1 and TRBJ2-4; the table's D call TRBD2 went unverified against the DNA. TRBV21-1 represents a pseudogene. The CDR3 loop spans 15 amino acids. The CDR3 DNA is TGTGCCAGGCCTGGGACAAGCCGAGCCAAAAACATTCAGTACTTC. As protein: CARPGTSRAKNIQYF.

The V call is TRBV7-9, the J call TRBJ2-5; TRBD2 agrees at 7 bases. This CDR3 has 13 amino acids. The trim removed 5 bases at V and 9 bases at J, leaving 9 bases unmatched. Germline V gene data show CDR1 as SEHNR and CDR2 as FQNEAQ (reference sequence). CDR3 DNA: TGTGCCAGCAGCCAGGACTATAGCGGGTCCCAGTACTTC. It codes for CASSQDYSGSQYF.

In its sample, this clonotype was seen many times. The V and J genes are TRBV20-1 and TRBJ1-6; D perhaps matches TRBD1 (6 bases). Germline CDR1 is DFQATT and CDR2 is SNEGSKA (reference sequence). Trimming removed 1 base at V and 8 bases at J, with 12 bases between. This CDR3 spans 14 amino acids. The CDR3 bases are TGCAGTGCTAGAGTCGGGGGCGAGGATTCACCCCTCCACTTT. Amino acids: CSARVGGEDSPLHF.